The clone carrying this TCR beta chain was detected a few times. Antigen specificity is unknown. The data were taken from a study of blood T cells in healthy people across ages. Alongside a J-beta primer mix, a sample-barcoded 5' primer served in a second PCR lasting about 6 to 11 cycles. Each CDR3 protein is one row after TCRdb ran MiXCR on the 5' RACE reads. The sample carries fewer than 2,000,000 distinct CDR3 sequences, more than 35% recorded once. Peripheral blood from each donor was collected in a volume of 9.5 to 10 milliliters. Study findings and constraints: It was held that the diversity estimates obtained from one million T cells were underestimates.

Germline V gene sequence: CDR1 ENHRY, CDR2 SYGVKD. V gave up 6 bases and J gave up 2 bases; unmatched junction bases: 6. The CDR3 covers 15 residues. Sequences were obtained from blood. The receptor was derived from a human donor in good health. The rearrangement links TRBV10-3 to TRBJ1-1; 10 bases match TRBD1. CDR3 residues: CAISLGQGLNTEAFF. CDR3 DNA sequence: TGTGCCATCAGCTTGGGACAGGGGTTAAACACTGAAGCTTTCTTT.